The clone carrying this T cell receptor beta chain was detected many times. Trimming removed 6 bases at V and 1 base at J, with 10 bases between. Per germline, CDR1 ENHRY and CDR2 SYGVKD. This CDR3 comprises 14 residues. This sample is part of a study of T cells in Graves' hyperthyroidism and ophthalmopathy. RNA transcripts were the template for amplifying TCR beta CDR3 regions. HTBI primers were the set used in a first-round RT-PCR of the TCR CDR3. TCRdb analysed the multiplex PCR reads with MiXCR anew, one entry per CDR3 protein. This sample has under 350,000 distinct CDR3 sequences; 15% to 20% occur once, and the top ten carry approximately 60%.

The V and J genes are TRBV10-3 and TRBJ1-5; D not resolved. The sample consisted of blood. The sequence came from a woman aged 55-70 years with Graves' ophthalmopathy. CDR3 sequence: CAIREERSNQPQHF. The CDR3 DNA is TGTGCCATCAGGGAGGAACGGAGCAATCAGCCCCAGCATTTT.